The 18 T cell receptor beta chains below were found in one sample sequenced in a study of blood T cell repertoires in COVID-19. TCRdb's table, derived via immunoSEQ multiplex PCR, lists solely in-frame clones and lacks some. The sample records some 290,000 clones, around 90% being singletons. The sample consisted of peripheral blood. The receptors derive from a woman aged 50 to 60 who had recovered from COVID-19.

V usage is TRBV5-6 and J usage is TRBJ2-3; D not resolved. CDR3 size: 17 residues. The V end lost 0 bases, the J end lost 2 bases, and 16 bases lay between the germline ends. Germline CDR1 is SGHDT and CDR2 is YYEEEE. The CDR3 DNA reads TGTGCCAGCAGCTTGGGACGCCAGAGGTTTGTCACAGATACGCAGTATTTT. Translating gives CASSLGRQRFVTDTQYF.

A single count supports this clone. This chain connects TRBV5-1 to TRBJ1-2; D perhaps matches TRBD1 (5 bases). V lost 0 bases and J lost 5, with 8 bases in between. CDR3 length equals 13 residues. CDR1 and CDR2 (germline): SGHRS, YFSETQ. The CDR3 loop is CASSLGTNYGYTF. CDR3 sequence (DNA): TGCGCCAGCAGCTTGGGGACAAATTATGGCTACACCTTC.

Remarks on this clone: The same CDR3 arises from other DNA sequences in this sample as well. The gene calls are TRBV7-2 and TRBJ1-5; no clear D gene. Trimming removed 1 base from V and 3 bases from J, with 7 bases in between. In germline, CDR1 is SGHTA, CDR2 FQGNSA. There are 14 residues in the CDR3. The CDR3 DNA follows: TGTGCCAGCAGCTTAGGCGGACTCAATCAGCCCCAGCATTTT. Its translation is CASSLGGLNQPQHF.

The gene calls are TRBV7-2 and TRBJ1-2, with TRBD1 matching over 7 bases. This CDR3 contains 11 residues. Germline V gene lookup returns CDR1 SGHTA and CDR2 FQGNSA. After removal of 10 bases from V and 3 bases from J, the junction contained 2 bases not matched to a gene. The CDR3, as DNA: TGTGCCACCCAGGGGGACTATGGCTACACCTTC. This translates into CATQGDYGYTF.

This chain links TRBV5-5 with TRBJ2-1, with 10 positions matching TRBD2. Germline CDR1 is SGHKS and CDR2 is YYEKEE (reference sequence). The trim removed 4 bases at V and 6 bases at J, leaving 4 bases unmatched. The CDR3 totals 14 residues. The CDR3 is CASSHGTSVNEQFF. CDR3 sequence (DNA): TGTGCCAGCAGCCACGGGACTAGCGTCAATGAGCAGTTCTTC. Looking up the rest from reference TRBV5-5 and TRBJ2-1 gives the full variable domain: DAGVTQSPTHLIKTRGQQVTLRCSPISGHKSVSWYQQVLGQGPQFIFQYYEKEERGRGNFPDRFSARQFPNYSSELNVNALLLGDSALYLCASSHGTSVNEQFFGPGTRLTVL.

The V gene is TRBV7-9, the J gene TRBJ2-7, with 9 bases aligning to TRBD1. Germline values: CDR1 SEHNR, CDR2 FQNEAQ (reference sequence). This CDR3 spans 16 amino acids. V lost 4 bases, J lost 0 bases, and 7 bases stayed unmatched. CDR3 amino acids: CASSSLDRGLSYEQYF. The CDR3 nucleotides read TGTGCCAGCAGCTCCTTGGACAGGGGACTCTCCTACGAGCAGTACTTC.

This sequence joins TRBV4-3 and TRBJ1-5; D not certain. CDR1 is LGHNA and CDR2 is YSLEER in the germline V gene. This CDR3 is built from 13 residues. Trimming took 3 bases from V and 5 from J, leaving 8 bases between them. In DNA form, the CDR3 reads TGCGCCAGCAGCCACCAAATTTATCAGCCCCAGCATTTT. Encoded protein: CASSHQIYQPQHF.

CDR3 nucleotide sequence: TGTGCCAGCAGTCCCTACAGGGGTCGCTACACCTTC. Amino acid sequence: CASSPYRGRYTF. The chain uses TRBV27 and TRBJ1-2; 7 nucleotides line up with TRBD1. In germline, CDR1 is MNHEY, CDR2 SMNVEV (reference sequence). This CDR3 has 12 amino acids. Germline trimming cut 5 bases from V and 9 bases from J; bases unmatched to any gene: 6.

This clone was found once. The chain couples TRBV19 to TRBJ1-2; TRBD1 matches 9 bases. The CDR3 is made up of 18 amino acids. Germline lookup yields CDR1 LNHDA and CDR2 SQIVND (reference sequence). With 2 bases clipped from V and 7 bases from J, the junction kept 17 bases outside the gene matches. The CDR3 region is CASSIIRDRAFGKGGYTF. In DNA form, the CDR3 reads TGTGCCAGTAGTATAATCCGGGACAGGGCTTTTGGCAAAGGTGGCTACACCTTC.

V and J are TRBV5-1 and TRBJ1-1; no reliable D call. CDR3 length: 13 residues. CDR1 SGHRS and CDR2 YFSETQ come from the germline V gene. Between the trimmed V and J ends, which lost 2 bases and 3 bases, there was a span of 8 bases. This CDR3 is CASSFVGDTEAFF. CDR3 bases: TGCGCCAGCAGCTTCGTGGGAGACACTGAAGCTTTCTTT.

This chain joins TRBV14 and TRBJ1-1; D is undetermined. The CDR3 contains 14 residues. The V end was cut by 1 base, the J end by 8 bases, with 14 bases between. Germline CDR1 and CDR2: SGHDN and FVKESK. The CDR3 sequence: CASSQVYGAGEAFF. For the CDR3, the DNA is TGTGCCAGCAGCCAAGTGTACGGAGCCGGAGAAGCTTTCTTT.

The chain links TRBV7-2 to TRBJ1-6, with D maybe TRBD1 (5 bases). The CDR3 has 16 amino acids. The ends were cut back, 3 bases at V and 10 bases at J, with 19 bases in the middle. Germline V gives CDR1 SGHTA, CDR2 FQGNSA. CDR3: CASSFLRQGSYSPLHF. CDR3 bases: TGTGCCAGCAGCTTCCTACGGCAGGGATCTTACTCACCCCTCCACTTT.

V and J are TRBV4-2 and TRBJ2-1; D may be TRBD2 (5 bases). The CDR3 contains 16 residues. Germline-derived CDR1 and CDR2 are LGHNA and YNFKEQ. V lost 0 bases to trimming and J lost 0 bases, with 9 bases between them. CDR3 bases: TGTGCCAGCAGCCAAGATACTGGGAGCTCCTACAATGAGCAGTTCTTC. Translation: CASSQDTGSSYNEQFF.

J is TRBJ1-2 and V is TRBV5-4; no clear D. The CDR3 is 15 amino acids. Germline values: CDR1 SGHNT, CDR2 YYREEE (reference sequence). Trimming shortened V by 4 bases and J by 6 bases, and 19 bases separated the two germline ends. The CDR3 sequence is CASSPGRRVYDGYTF. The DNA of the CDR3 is TGTGCCAGCAGCCCTGGGAGGAGGGTGTATGATGGCTACACCTTC.

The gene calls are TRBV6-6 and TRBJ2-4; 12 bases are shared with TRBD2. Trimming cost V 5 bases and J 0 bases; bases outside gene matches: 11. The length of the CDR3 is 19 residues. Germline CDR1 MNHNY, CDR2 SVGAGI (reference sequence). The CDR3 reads CASSRWTSGVLLAKNIQYF. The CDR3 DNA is TGTGCCAGCAGTCGATGGACTAGCGGGGTCCTTCTAGCCAAAAACATTCAGTACTTC.

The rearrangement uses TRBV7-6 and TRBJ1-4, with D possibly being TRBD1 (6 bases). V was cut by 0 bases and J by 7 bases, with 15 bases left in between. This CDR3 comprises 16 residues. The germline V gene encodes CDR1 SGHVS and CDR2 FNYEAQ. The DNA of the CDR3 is TGTGCCAGCAGCTTAGCGACGGCCAGGGGCGGTGAAAAACTGTTTTTT. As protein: CASSLATARGGEKLFF.

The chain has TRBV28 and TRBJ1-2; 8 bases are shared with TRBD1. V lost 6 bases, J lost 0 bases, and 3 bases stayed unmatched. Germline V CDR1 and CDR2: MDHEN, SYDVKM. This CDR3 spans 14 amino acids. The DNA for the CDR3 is TGTGCCAGCAGCTGGACAGGGACTAACTATGGCTACACCTTC. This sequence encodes CASSWTGTNYGYTF.

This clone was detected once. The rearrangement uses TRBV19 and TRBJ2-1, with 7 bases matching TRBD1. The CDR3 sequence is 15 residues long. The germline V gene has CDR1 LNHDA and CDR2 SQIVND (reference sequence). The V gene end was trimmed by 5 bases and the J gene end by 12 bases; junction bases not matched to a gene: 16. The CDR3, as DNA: TGTGCCAGTAGTGGGTCCGGGACAGCCTCTTGGGTGCAGTTCTTC. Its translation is CASSGSGTASWVQFF.